This T cell receptor beta chain was obtained from a study of vaccination effects on CD4 cells after COVID-19. This CDR3 has 14 amino acids. Trimming stripped 1 base from V and 3 bases from J, with 10 bases between. CDR1 and CDR2 (germline): SGHTA, FQGNSA. A note on this clone: Its matching antigen is unknown.

Isolating CD4+ T cells followed approximately 9 days of culture. Each culture had half its medium swapped for IL-2 medium on days 3 and 7. Repertoires were generated with immunoSEQ multiplex PCR, while TCRdb's copy carries only in-frame clones and drops some. The sample carries tens of thousands of clones, about 80% recorded once. Broader study findings: Following vaccination, convalescents' spike-reactive clones were mostly new ones induced by the vaccine.

The source material was CD4+ T cells from PBMCs cultured without peptide, sampled before COVID-19 vaccination. This sequence joins TRBV7-2 and TRBJ2-7; D is uncertain. This sequence was found in a human donor who had a prior SARS-CoV-2 infection. The CDR3 region is CASSLVGRSYEQYF. As DNA, the CDR3 is TGTGCCAGCAGCTTAGTAGGGCGGAGCTACGAGCAGTACTTC.